This passage covers 20 T cell receptor beta chains from one sample sequenced in a study of T cell responses to AZD1222 COVID-19 vaccine. Sequenced by immunoSEQ multiplex PCR; TCRdb stores in-frame clones only, minus some. The data contain approximately 110,000 clones, over 75% of them seen just once; the ten biggest clones take up approximately 10%. The starting material was peripheral blood, obtained on day 0 of AZD1222 vaccination. Every receptor here comes from an adult in good health.

The J gene is TRBJ2-5, the V gene TRBV2; D is unresolved. The CDR3 contains 13 residues. V was trimmed by 4 bases and J by 0 bases, leaving 6 bases between them. CDR1 is SNHLY, CDR2 FYNNEI, per germline. DNA of the CDR3: TGTGCCAGCAGTGGTGACTACCAAGAGACCCAGTACTTC. Protein sequence: CASSGDYQETQYF.

The J gene is TRBJ1-2, the V gene TRBV6-5; D might be TRBD1 (5 bases). From germline, CDR1 is MNHEY and CDR2 SVGAGI. The CDR3 consists of 15 residues. V lost 0 bases to trimming and J lost 9 bases, with 17 bases between them. The CDR3 DNA reads as TGTGCCAGCAGTTACTCGAGTTTTGGCAGGGCCCGCTACACCTTC. It specifies CASSYSSFGRARYTF.

The gene calls are TRBV27 and TRBJ1-6, with 7 positions matching TRBD1. Germline CDR1 MNHEY, CDR2 SMNVEV (reference sequence). The CDR3 sequence is 16 residues long. After removal of 5 bases from V and 0 bases from J, the junction contained 4 bases not matched to a gene. The CDR3 here is CASSTTGVSYNSPLHF. In DNA, the CDR3 is TGTGCCAGCAGTACCACAGGGGTCTCCTATAATTCACCCCTCCACTTT.

Only a few counts were recorded for this clone. This chain uses TRBV25-1 with TRBJ1-5; D gene ambiguous. Looked up from germline, CDR1 is MGHDK and CDR2 is SYGVNS. Trimming shortened V by 3 bases and J by 2 bases, and 11 bases separated the two germline ends. CDR3 length: 15 residues. CDR3: CASSEEGNRNQPQHF. The CDR3 DNA reads TGTGCCAGCAGTGAGGAAGGGAACCGCAATCAGCCCCAGCATTTT.

The chain joins TRBV5-1 to TRBJ2-7; no definite D call. The V gene's germline CDR1 is SGHRS and CDR2 YFSETQ. The CDR3 sequence is 13 residues long. V gave up 4 bases and J gave up 6 bases, with 14 bases separating them. For the CDR3, the DNA is TGCGCCAGCAGCCCCGAACCAGATTCCGAGCAGTACTTC. Translating gives CASSPEPDSEQYF.

This sequence joins TRBV19 and TRBJ2-2, with TRBD1 matching 9 bases. Germline lookup yields CDR1 LNHDA and CDR2 SQIVND (reference sequence). This CDR3 contains 19 residues. Germline trimming cut 7 bases from V and 6 bases from J; bases unmatched to any gene: 21. CDR3 coding DNA: TGTGCCAGTAACCTATTAGGAAACGACGGGACAGGGTACCCCGGGGAGCTGTTTTTT. It codes for CASNLLGNDGTGYPGELFF.

This chain connects TRBV9 to TRBJ2-3, with 8 bases matching TRBD1. With 0 bases clipped from V and 1 base from J, the junction kept 7 bases outside the gene matches. The germline V gene has CDR1 SGDLS and CDR2 YYNGEE. This CDR3 spans 17 amino acids. CDR3: CASSVEKTGVGTDTQYF. CDR3 sequence (DNA): TGTGCCAGCAGCGTAGAAAAGACAGGGGTCGGCACAGATACGCAGTATTTT.

The rearrangement joins TRBV19 to TRBJ2-1; possibly TRBD1 for D (5 bases). CDR1 is LNHDA, CDR2 SQIVND, per germline (reference sequence). The CDR3 covers 14 residues. V dropped 3 bases and J dropped 1 base, with 7 bases sitting between them. The CDR3 is CASSMTASYNEQFF. CDR3 nucleotides: TGTGCCAGTAGTATGACAGCATCCTACAATGAGCAGTTCTTC.

This clone was counted a single time. This rearrangement joins TRBV5-4 to TRBJ2-7; D gene unclear. The CDR3 spans 12 residues. Germline V lookup: CDR1 SGHNT, CDR2 YYREEE (reference sequence). V shed 1 base and J shed 3 bases, with 5 bases lying between them. In DNA, the CDR3 is TGTGCCAGCAGCTTGCTCGGCTACGAGCAGTACTTC. As protein: CASSLLGYEQYF.

This clone turned up a few times. The chain carries TRBV28 and TRBJ2-7, with D possibly matching TRBD1 (5 bases). V lost 6 bases, J lost 4 bases, and 19 bases lay in between. Germline V gene data show CDR1 as MDHEN and CDR2 as SYDVKM. The length of the CDR3 is 15 residues. CDR3 in DNA: TGTGCCAGCAGCCCAGGGTTTTCTACGAATTACGAGCAGTACTTC. Translating gives CASSPGFSTNYEQYF.

The chain is built from TRBV3-1 (or the pseudogene TRBV3-2) and TRBJ2-5; perhaps TRBD1 as D (7 bases). Germline assignment: CDR1 LGHDT and CDR2 YNNKEL (reference sequence). Between the trimmed V and J ends, which lost 1 base and 2 bases, there was a span of 8 bases. The CDR3 extends over 14 amino acids. Here the CDR3 DNA reads TGTGCCAGCAGCCAAGCAGGGGGGCAAGAGACCCAGTACTTC. Protein product: CASSQAGGQETQYF.

The rearrangement links TRBV9 to TRBJ1-2, with 7 bases matching TRBD1. V shed 3 bases and J 4 bases; nucleotides not matched to a gene: 6. The length of the CDR3 is 14 residues. Per germline, CDR1 SGDLS and CDR2 YYNGEE. The CDR3 DNA reads as TGTGCCAGCAGCGCCGGACAGGCATTCTATGGCTACACCTTC. It specifies CASSAGQAFYGYTF.

This clone was recorded once. Compared with germline, one end of the junction differs, possibly owing to a read error. The J gene is TRBJ2-3, the V gene TRBV7-8, with 7 bases lining up with TRBD1. CDR1 and CDR2 (germline): SGHVS, FQNEAQ. CDR3 size: 15 residues. The CDR3 DNA follows: TGTGCCAGCAGCATAACAGGGGCCGGGGCTTCCTGGGTGAATTTT. Protein product: CASSITGAGASWVNF.

The chain recombines TRBV5-1 with TRBJ2-3; D gene uncertain. CDR1 SGHRS and CDR2 YFSETQ come from the germline V gene. This CDR3 spans 14 amino acids. V lost 8 bases and J 4 bases, leaving 17 bases between the germline ends. CDR3 region: CASSQASRADTQYF. The DNA for the CDR3 is TGCGCCAGTAGTCAAGCTAGTCGTGCAGATACGCAGTATTTT. Together with reference TRBV5-1 and TRBJ2-3, the CDR3 gives the full variable domain: KAGVTQTPRYLIKTRGQQVTLSCSPISGHRSVSWYQQTPGQGLQFLFEYFSETQRNKGNFPGRFSGRQFSNSRSEMNVSTLELGDSALYLCASSQASRADTQYFGPGTRLTVL.

The chain recombines TRBV9 with TRBJ2-1; maybe TRBD2 (6 bases). The CDR3 spans 14 residues. V dropped 4 bases and J dropped 7 bases, with 15 bases sitting between them. CDR1 and CDR2 (germline): SGDLS, YYNGEE. The CDR3 coding sequence is TGTGCCAGCAGCACACCCGCGGGGACGAATGAGCAGTTCTTC. Translating gives CASSTPAGTNEQFF.

This clone was seen only once. The chain has TRBV7-9 and TRBJ2-5, with D possibly being TRBD1 (6 bases). The CDR3 extends over 14 amino acids. Germline V gene sequence: CDR1 SEHNR, CDR2 FQNEAQ (reference sequence). Trimming removed 0 bases from V and 5 bases from J, with 10 bases in between. Here the CDR3 reads CASSLADRRETQYF. The CDR3 coding sequence is TGTGCCAGCAGCTTAGCAGACAGGCGGGAGACCCAGTACTTC.

The CDR3 DNA follows: TGTGCCAGTAGTGCCGAGACAGGTGGTCTTTCGGCTGAAGCTTTCTTT. It yields the protein CASSAETGGLSAEAFF. The chain joins TRBV19 to TRBJ1-1; D possibly corresponds to TRBD1 (6 bases). Germline V CDR1 and CDR2: LNHDA, SQIVND (reference sequence). Trimming shortened V by 5 bases and J by 6 bases, and 22 bases separated the two germline ends. The CDR3 has 16 amino acids.

The chain has TRBV28 and TRBJ2-1; the match to TRBD2 covers 7 bases. The CDR3 has 16 amino acids. Germline values: CDR1 MDHEN, CDR2 SYDVKM. With 5 bases clipped from V and 4 bases from J, the junction kept 11 bases outside the gene matches. The CDR3 DNA reads TGTGCCAGCAGTGCCCGAGGAGCGGGGTTGTACAATGAGCAGTTCTTC. Protein sequence: CASSARGAGLYNEQFF.

The chain's CDR3 is CASSRGLGLDQPQHF. In DNA form, the CDR3 reads TGTGCCAGCAGCCGCGGACTCGGGTTGGATCAGCCCCAGCATTTT. The V call is TRBV7-2, the J call TRBJ1-5; D ambiguous. V was trimmed by 5 bases and J by 5 bases, leaving 16 bases between them. Germline CDR1 is SGHTA and CDR2 is FQGNSA. CDR3 length: 15 amino acids.

V gene TRBV14 combines with J gene TRBJ1-2; weak D call: TRBD1 (6 bases). Trimming cost V 1 base and J 4 bases, with 13 bases left between them. Germline-derived CDR1 and CDR2 are SGHDN and FVKESK. The CDR3 runs 15 residues. The CDR3 coding sequence is TGTGCCAGCAGCCAAGTAAACAGGGAGGTCTATGGCTACACCTTC. Protein product: CASSQVNREVYGYTF.